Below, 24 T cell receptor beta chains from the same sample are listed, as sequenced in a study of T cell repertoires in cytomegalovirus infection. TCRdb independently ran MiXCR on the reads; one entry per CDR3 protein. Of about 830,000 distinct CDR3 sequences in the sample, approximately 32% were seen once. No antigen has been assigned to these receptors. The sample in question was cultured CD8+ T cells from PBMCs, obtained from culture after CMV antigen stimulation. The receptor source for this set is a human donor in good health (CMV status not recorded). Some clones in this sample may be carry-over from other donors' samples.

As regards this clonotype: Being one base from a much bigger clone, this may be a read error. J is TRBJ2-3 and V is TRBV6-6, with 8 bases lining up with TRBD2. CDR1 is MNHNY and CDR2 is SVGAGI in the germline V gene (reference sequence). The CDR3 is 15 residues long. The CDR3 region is CVSSQGLASTDTQYF. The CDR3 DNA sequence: TGTGTCAGCAGTCAAGGACTAGCTAGCACAGATACGCAGTATTTT.

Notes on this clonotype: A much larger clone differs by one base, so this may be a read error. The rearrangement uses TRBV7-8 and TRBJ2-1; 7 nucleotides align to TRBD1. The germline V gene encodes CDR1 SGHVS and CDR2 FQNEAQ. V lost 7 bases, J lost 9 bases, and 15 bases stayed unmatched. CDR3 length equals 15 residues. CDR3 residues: CASNPSGTANSEQFF. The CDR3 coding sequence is TGTGCCAGCAACCCATCCGGGACAGCCAACAGTGAGCAGTTCTTC.

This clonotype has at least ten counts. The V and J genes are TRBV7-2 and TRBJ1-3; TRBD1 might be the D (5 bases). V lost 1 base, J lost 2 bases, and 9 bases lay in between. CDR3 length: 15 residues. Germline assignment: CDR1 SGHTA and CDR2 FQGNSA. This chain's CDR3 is CASSLEGAAGNTIYF. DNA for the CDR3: TGTGCCAGCAGCTTAGAAGGGGCGGCTGGAAACACCATATATTTT.

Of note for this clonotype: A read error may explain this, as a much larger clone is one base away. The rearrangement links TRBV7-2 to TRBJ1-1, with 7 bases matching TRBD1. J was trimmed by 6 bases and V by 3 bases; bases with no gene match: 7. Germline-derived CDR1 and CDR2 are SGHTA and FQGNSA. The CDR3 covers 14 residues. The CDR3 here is CASSFLTGHAEAFF. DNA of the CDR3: TGTGCCAGCAGCTTCTTGACAGGGCACGCTGAAGCTTTCTTT.

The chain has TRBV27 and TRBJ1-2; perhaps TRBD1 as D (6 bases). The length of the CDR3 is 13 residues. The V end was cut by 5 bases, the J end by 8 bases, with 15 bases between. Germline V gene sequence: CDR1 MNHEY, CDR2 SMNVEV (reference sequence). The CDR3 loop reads CASSPGQSGGYTF. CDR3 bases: TGTGCCAGCAGTCCCGGACAGAGCGGCGGCTACACCTTC.

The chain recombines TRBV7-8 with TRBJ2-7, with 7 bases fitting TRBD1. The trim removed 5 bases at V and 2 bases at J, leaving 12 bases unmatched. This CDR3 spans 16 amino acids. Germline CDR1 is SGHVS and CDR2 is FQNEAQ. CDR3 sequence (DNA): TGTGCCAGCAGCCCAATTACTGACAGGGCGACCTACGAGCAGTACTTC. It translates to CASSPITDRATYEQYF. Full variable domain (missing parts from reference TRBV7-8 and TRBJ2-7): GAGVSQSPRYKVAKRGQDVALRCDPISGHVSLFWYQQALGQGPEFLTYFQNEAQLDKSGLPSDRFFAERPEGSVSTLKIQRTQQEDSAVYLCASSPITDRATYEQYFGPGTRLTVT.

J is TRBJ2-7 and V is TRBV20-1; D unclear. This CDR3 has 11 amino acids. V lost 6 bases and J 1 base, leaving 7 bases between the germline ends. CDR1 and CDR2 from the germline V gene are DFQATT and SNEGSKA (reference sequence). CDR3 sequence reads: CSADGSYEQYF. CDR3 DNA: TGCAGTGCAGACGGGTCCTACGAGCAGTACTTC.

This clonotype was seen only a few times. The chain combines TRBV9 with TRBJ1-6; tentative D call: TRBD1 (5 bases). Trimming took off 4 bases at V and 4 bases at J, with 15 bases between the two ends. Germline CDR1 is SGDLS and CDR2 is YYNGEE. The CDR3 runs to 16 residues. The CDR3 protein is CASSSTGDSYNSPLHF. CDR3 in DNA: TGTGCCAGCAGCTCTACTGGCGACAGTTATAATTCACCCCTCCACTTT. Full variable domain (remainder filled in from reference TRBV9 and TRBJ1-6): DSGVTQTPKHLITATGQRVTLRCSPRSGDLSVYWYQQSLDQGLQFLIQYYNGEERAKGNILERFSAQQFPDLHSELNLSSLELGDSALYFCASSSTGDSYNSPLHFGNGTRLTVT.

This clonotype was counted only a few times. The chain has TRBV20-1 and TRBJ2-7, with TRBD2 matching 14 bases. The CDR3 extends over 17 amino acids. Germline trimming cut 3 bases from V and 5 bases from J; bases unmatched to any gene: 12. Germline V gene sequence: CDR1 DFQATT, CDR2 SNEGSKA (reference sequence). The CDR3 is CSASDPIGLAGGNEQYF. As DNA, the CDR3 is TGCAGTGCTAGCGACCCTATAGGACTAGCGGGGGGCAACGAGCAGTACTTC.

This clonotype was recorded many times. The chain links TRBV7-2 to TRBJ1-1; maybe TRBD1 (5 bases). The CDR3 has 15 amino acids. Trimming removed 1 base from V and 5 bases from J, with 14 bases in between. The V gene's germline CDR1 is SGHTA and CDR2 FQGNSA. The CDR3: CASSLERGRVTEAFF. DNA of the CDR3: TGTGCCAGCAGCTTAGAAAGAGGCAGGGTTACTGAAGCTTTCTTT.

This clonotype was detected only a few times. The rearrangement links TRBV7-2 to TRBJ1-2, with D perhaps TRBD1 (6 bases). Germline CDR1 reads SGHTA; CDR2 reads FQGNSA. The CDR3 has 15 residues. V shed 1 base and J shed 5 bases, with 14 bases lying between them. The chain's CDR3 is CASSLDPGDIYGYTF. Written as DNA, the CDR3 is TGTGCCAGCAGCTTAGATCCAGGGGATATATATGGCTACACCTTC.

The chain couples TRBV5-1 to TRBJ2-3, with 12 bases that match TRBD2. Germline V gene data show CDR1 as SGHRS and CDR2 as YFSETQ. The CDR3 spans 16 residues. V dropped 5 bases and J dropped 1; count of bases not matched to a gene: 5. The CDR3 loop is CASRSLAGGRTDTQYF. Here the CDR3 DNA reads TGCGCCAGCAGATCCCTAGCGGGGGGGCGCACAGATACGCAGTATTTT.

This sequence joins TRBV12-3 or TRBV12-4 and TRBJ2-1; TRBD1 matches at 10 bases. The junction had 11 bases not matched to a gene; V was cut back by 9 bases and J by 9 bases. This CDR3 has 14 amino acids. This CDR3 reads CASTGTGEFSEQFF. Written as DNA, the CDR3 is TGTGCCAGTACCGGGACAGGGGAATTTAGTGAGCAGTTCTTC.

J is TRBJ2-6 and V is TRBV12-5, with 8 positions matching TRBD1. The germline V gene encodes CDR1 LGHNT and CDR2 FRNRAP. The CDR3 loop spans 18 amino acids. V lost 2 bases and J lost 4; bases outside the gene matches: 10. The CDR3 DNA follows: TGTGCTAGTGGTTTGTACCCCCCGGACAGGGACGGGGCCAACGTCCTGACTTTC. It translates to CASGLYPPDRDGANVLTF. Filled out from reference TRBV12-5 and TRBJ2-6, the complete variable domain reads DARVTQTPRHKVTEMGQEVTMRCQPILGHNTVFWYRQTMMQGLELLAYFRNRAPLDDSGMPKDRFSAEMPDATLATLKIQPSEPRDSAVYFCASGLYPPDRDGANVLTFGAGSRLTVL.

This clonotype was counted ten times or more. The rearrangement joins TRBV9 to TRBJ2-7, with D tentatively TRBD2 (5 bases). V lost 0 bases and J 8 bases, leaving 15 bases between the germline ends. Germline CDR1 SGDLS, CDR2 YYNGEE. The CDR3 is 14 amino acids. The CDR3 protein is CASSVAGSGSQQYF. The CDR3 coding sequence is TGTGCCAGCAGCGTAGCTGGTAGTGGGAGCCAGCAGTACTTC. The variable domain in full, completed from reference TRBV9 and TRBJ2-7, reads DSGVTQTPKHLITATGQRVTLRCSPRSGDLSVYWYQQSLDQGLQFLIQYYNGEERAKGNILERFSAQQFPDLHSELNLSSLELGDSALYFCASSVAGSGSQQYFGPGTRLTVT.

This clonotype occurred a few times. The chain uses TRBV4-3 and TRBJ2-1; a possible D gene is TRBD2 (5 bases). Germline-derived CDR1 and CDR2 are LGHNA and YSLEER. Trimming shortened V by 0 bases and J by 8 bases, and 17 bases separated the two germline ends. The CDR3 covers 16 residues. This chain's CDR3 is CASSQDGNSAWDEQFF. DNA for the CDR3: TGCGCCAGCAGCCAAGATGGGAATAGCGCCTGGGATGAGCAGTTCTTC.

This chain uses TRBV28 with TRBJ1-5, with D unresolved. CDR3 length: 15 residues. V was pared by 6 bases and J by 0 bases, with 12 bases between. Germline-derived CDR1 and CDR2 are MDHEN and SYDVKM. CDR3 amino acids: CASRLDLYSNQPQHF. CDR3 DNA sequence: TGTGCCAGCAGACTCGACCTGTATAGCAATCAGCCCCAGCATTTT.

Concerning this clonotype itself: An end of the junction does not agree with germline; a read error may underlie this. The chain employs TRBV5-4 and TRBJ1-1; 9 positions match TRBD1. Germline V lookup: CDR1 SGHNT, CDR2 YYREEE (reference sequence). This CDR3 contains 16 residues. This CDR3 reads CASSLEETGGNTEAFF. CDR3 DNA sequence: TGTGCCAGCAGTTTGGAGGAGACAGGGGGTAACACTGAAGCTTTCTTT.

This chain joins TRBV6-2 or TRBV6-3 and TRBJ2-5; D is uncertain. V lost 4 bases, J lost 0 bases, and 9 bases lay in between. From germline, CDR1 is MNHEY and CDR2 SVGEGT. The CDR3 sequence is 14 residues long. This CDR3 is CASSFPEYQETQYF. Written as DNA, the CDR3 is TGTGCCAGCAGTTTCCCAGAGTACCAAGAGACCCAGTACTTC.

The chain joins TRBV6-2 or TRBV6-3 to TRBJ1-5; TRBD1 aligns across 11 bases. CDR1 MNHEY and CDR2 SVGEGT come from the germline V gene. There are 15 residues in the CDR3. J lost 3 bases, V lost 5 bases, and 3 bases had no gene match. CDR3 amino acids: CASSGQGAINQPQHF. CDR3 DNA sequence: TGTGCCAGCAGTGGACAGGGGGCGATCAATCAGCCCCAGCATTTT.

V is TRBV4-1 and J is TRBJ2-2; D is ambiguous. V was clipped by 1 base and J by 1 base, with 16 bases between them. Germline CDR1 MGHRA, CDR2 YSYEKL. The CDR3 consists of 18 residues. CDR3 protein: CASSQVRFGLRNTGELFF. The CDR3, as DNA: TGCGCCAGCAGCCAAGTTAGATTTGGGCTTAGGAACACCGGGGAGCTGTTTTTT.

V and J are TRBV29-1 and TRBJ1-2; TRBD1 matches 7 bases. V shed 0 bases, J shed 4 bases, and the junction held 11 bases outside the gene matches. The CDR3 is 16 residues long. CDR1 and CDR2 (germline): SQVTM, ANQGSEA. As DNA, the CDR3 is TGCAGCGTTGAAGATAGAATGGGACAGCGGGGCTATGGCTACACCTTC. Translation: CSVEDRMGQRGYGYTF.

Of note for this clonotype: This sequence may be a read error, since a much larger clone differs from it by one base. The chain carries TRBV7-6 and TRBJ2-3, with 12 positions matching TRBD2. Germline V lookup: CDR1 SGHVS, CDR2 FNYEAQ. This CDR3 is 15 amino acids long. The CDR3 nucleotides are TGTGCCAACAGCCAGCGACTAGCGGGGGCAGATACGCAGTATTTT. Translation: CANSQRLAGADTQYF. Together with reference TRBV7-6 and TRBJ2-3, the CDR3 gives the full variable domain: GAGVSQSPRYKVTKRGQDVALRCDPISGHVSLYWYRQALGQGPEFLTYFNYEAQQDKSGLPNDRFSAERPEGSISTLTIQRTEQRDSAMYRCANSQRLAGADTQYFGPGTRLTVL.

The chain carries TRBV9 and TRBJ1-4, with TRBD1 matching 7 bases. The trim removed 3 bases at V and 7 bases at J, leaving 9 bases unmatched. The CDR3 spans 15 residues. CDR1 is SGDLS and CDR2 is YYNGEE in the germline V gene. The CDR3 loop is CASSAYRGTGEKLFF. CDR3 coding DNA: TGTGCCAGCAGCGCCTACAGGGGCACTGGTGAAAAACTGTTTTTT.